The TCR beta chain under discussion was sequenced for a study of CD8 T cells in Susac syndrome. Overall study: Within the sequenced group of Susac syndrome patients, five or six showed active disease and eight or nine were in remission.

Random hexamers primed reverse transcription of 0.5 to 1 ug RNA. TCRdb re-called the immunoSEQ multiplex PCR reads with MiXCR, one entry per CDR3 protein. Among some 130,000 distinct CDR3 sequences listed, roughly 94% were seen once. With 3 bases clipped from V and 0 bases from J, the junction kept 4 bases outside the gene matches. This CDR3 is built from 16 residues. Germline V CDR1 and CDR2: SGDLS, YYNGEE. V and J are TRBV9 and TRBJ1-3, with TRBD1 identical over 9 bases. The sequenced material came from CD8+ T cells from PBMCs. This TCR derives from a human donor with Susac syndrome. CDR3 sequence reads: CASSGRTGDSGNTIYF. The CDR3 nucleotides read TGTGCCAGCAGCGGACGGACAGGGGACTCTGGAAACACCATATATTTT. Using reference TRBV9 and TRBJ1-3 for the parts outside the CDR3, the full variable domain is DSGVTQTPKHLITATGQRVTLRCSPRSGDLSVYWYQQSLDQGLQFLIQYYNGEERAKGNILERFSAQQFPDLHSELNLSSLELGDSALYFCASSGRTGDSGNTIYFGEGSWLTVV.